This T cell receptor beta chain was recorded in a study of beta chain features in type 1 diabetes. Study conclusions and caveats: In the patient group, naive, central memory and Treg TCRB repertoires seemed more alike than in the healthy donor group. Lower insertion and higher deletion counts appeared at VDJ junctions in type 1 diabetes patients. Among all four CD4+ subsets, Type 1 diabetes patients had TCRB CDR3s that were moderately but significantly shorter.

Germline CDR1 is MNHNS and CDR2 is SASEGT. The V and J ends lost 4 bases and 0 bases respectively, with 12 bases between them. The CDR3 spans 16 residues. This clone turned up a few times. The antigen is not known. Every isolated RNA sample was fully reverse transcribed, so sequencing captured expressed TCRB transcripts. Assay: immunoSEQ multiplex PCR; the TCRdb copy retains only in-frame clones and omits some. The data hold 500,000 to 800,000 clones, with around 12% observed a single time. Sequencing was carried out using naive CD4+ T cells from blood. The clonotype originates from a man aged 25 to 40 with type 1 diabetes. The rearrangement links TRBV6-1 to TRBJ1-4; tentatively, D is TRBD1 (5 bases). The CDR3 nucleotides are TGTGCCAGCAGTGCTAGGGGCAGTGCAACTAATGAAAAACTGTTTTTT. It specifies CASSARGSATNEKLFF.